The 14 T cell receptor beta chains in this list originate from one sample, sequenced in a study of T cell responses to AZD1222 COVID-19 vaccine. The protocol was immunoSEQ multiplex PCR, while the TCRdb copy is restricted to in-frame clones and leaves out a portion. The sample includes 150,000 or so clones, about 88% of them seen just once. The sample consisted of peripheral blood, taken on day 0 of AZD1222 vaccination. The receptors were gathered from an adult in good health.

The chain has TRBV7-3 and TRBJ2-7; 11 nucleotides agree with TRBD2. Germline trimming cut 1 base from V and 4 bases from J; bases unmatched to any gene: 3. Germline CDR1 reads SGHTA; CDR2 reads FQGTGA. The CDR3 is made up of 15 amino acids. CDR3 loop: CASSLIAGGLYEQYF. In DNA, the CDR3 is TGTGCCAGCAGCTTAATAGCGGGGGGGTTGTACGAGCAGTACTTC.

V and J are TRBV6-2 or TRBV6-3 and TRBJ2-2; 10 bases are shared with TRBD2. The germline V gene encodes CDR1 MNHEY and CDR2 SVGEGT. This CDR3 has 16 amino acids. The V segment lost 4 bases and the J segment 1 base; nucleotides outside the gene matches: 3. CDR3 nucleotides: TGTGCCAGCAGTTGGAGACTAGCGGGGAACACCGGGGAGCTGTTTTTT. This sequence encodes CASSWRLAGNTGELFF.

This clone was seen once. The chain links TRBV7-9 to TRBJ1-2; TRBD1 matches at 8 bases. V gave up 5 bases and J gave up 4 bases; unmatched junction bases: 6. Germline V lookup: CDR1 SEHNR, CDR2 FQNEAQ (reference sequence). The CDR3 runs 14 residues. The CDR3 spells CASSRGTGTYGYTF. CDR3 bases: TGTGCCAGCAGCCGCGGGACAGGAACCTATGGCTACACCTTC.

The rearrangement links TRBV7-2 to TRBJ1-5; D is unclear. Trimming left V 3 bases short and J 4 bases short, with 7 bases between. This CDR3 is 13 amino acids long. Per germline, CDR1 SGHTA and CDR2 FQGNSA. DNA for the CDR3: TGTGCCAGCAGCTTCGGACTGAATCAGCCCCAGCATTTT. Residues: CASSFGLNQPQHF.

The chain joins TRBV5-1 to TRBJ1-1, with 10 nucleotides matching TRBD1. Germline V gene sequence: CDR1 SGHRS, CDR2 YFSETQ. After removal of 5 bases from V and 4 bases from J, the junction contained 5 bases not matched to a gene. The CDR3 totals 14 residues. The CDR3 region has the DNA TGCGCCAGCAGAGACAGGGGGCTGGTCACTGAAGCTTTCTTT. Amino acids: CASRDRGLVTEAFF.

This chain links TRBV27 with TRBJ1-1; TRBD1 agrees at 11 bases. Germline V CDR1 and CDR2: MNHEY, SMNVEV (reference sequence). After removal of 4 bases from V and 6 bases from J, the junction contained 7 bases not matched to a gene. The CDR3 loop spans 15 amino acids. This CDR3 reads CASSSGQGAFAEAFF. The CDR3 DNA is TGTGCCAGCAGTTCAGGACAGGGGGCTTTTGCTGAAGCTTTCTTT.

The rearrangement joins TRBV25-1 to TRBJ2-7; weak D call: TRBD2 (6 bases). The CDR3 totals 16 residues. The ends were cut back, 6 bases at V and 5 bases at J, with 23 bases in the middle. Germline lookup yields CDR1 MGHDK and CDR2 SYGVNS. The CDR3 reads CASRQTSGPRRDEQYF. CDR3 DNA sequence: TGTGCCAGCAGACAAACGTCGGGACCACGGAGGGACGAGCAGTACTTC.

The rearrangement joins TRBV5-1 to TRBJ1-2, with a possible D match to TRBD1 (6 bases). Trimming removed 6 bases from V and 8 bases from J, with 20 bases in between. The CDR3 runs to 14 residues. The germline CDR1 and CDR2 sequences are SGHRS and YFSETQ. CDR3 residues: CASTLGDPGQGYTF. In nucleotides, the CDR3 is TGCGCCAGCACCCTCGGGGACCCGGGACAAGGCTACACCTTC.

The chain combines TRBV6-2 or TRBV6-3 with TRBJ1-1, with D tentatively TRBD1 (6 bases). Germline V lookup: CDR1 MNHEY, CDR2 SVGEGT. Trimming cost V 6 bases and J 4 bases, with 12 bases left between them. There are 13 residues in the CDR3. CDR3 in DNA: TGTGCCAGCAGCAACAGGGTGGGCACTGAAGCTTTCTTT. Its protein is CASSNRVGTEAFF.

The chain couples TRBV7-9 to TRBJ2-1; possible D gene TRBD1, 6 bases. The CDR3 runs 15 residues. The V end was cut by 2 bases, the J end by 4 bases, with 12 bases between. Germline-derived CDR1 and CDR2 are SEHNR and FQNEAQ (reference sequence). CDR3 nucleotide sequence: TGTGCCAGCAGCTTAAGAGGACAGCATTACAATGAGCAGTTCTTC. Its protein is CASSLRGQHYNEQFF.

CDR3 protein: CASSSFPPGTGNTQYF. Here the CDR3 DNA reads TGCGCCAGCAGCTCCTTTCCCCCCGGGACAGGGAATACGCAGTATTTT. The chain combines TRBV5-1 with TRBJ2-3; 9 nucleotides agree with TRBD1. This CDR3 is 16 amino acids long. Germline CDR1 reads SGHRS; CDR2 reads YFSETQ. The J segment lost 7 bases and the V segment lost 3 bases, leaving 12 bases of the junction unmatched.

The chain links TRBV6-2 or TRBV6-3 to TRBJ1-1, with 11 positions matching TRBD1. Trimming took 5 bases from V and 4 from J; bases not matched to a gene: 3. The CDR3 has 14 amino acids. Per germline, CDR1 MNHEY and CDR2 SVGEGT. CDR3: CASSLGQGGTEAFF. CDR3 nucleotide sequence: TGTGCCAGCAGTCTGGGACAGGGGGGCACTGAAGCTTTCTTT.

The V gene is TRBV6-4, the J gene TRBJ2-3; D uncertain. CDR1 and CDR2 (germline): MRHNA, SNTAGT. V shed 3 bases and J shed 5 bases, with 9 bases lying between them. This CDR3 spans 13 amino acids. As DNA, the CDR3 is TGTGCCAGCAGTGAGGGTCTGGGAGATACGCAGTATTTT. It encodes CASSEGLGDTQYF.

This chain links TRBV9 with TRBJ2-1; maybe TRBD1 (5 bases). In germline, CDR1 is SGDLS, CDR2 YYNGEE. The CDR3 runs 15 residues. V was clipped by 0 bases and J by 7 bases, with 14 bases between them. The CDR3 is CASSVVVGARNEQFF. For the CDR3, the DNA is TGTGCCAGCAGCGTAGTTGTAGGGGCAAGGAATGAGCAGTTCTTC. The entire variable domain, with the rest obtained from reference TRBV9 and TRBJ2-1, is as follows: DSGVTQTPKHLITATGQRVTLRCSPRSGDLSVYWYQQSLDQGLQFLIQYYNGEERAKGNILERFSAQQFPDLHSELNLSSLELGDSALYFCASSVVVGARNEQFFGPGTRLTVL.